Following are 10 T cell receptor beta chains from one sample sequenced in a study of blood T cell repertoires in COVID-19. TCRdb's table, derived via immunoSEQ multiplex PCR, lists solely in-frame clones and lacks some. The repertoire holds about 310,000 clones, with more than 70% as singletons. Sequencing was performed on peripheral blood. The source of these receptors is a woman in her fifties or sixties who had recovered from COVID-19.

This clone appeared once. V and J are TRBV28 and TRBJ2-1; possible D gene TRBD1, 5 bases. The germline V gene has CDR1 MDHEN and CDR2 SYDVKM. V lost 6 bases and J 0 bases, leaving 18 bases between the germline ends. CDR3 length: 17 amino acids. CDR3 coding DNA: TGTGCCAGCAGGGGGCGTATTGGGGATAGCTCCTACAATGAGCAGTTCTTC. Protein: CASRGRIGDSSYNEQFF.

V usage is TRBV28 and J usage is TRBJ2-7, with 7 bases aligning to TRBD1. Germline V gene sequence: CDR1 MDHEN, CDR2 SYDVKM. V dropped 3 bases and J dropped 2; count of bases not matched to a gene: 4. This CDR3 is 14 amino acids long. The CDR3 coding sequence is TGTGCCAGCAGTTTTGACAGGGCCCCCTACGAGCAGTACTTC. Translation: CASSFDRAPYEQYF.

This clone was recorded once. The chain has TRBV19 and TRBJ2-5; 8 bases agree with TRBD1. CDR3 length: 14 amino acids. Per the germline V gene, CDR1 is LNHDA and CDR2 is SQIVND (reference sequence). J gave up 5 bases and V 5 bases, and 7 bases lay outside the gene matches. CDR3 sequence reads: CASSAGGAWETQYF. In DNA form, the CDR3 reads TGTGCCAGTAGTGCAGGGGGCGCGTGGGAGACCCAGTACTTC.

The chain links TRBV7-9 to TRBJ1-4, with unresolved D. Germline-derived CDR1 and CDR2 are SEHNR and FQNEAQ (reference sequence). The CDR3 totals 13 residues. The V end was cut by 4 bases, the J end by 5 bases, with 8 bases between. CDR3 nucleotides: TGTGCCAGCAGCTCCCAACAGAATGAAAAACTGTTTTTT. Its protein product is CASSSQQNEKLFF.

The DNA of the CDR3 is TGTGCCAGCAGCCAACCCACCGGGAGTTGCTCCTACGAGCAGTACTTC. This gives the protein CASSQPTGSCSYEQYF. The J gene is TRBJ2-7, the V gene TRBV3-1 (or the pseudogene TRBV3-2); possible D gene TRBD2, 6 bases. Trimming took 2 bases from V and 0 from J, leaving 14 bases between them. The CDR3 contains 16 residues. Germline CDR1 is LGHDT and CDR2 is YNNKEL (reference sequence).

CDR3 sequence: CASSYSMGEQYF. CDR3 DNA sequence: TGTGCCAGCAGTTACTCGATGGGAGAGCAGTACTTC. The chain is built from TRBV6-2 or TRBV6-3 and TRBJ2-5; a possible D gene is TRBD2 (5 bases). The germline V gene encodes CDR1 MNHEY and CDR2 SVGEGT. This CDR3 contains 12 residues. The V gene lost 0 bases and the J gene lost 11 bases, with 10 bases spanning the gap.

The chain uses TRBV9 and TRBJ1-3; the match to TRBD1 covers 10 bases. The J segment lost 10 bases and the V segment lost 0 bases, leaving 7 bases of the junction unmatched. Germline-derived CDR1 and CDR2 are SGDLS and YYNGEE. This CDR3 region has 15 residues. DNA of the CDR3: TGTGCCAGCAGCGTAGGGAGACAGGGGGCCGGAACCATATATTTT. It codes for CASSVGRQGAGTIYF.

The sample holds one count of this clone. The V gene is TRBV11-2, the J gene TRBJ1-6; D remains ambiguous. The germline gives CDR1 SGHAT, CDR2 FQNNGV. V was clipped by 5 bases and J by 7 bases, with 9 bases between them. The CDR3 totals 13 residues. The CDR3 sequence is CASSPGGNSPLHF. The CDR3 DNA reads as TGTGCCAGCAGCCCGGGCGGGAATTCACCCCTCCACTTT.

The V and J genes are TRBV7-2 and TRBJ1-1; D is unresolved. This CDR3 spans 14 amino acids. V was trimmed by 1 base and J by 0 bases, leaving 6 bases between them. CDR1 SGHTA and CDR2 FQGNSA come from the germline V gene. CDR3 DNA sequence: TGTGCCAGCAGCTTAGGGCCGATGAACACTGAAGCTTTCTTT. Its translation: CASSLGPMNTEAFF.

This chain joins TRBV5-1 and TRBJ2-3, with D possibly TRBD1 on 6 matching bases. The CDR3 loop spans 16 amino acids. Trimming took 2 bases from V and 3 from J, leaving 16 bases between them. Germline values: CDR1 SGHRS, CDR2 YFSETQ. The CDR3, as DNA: TGCGCCAGCAGCTTTGGATTAGCCCAGGGGACAGATACGCAGTATTTT. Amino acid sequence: CASSFGLAQGTDTQYF.